The 5 T cell receptor beta chains reported below all come from one sample, sequenced in a study of CD8 T cells in ankylosing spondylitis. Broader study findings: Apparently characteristic of ankylosing spondylitis blood was a TCR beta motif (about 8 highly homologous variants).

TCRdb reprocessed the 5' RACE reads via MiXCR and lists one record per CDR3 protein. The sample holds around 140,000 distinct CDR3 sequences; 17% are singletons and the top ten take 30% to 35%. Their antigens are not known. Source material: blood, either unsorted or a sorted T cell fraction (not recorded which). The origin of the receptors is a male donor with ankylosing spondylitis.

Comment on this clonotype: Compared with germline, one end of the junction differs, possibly owing to a read error. The chain recombines TRBV5-6 with TRBJ2-6, with D perhaps assigned TRBD1 or TRBD2 (5 bases each). Germline values: CDR1 SGHDT, CDR2 YYEEEE. The CDR3 spans 20 residues. The CDR3 protein is CASSFPLTGTVSSRANVLTF. The DNA for the CDR3 is TGTGCCAGCAGCTTTCCCCTCACCGGGACGGTATCCTCTAGGGCCAACGTCCTGACTTTC. The full variable domain, rest sourced from reference TRBV5-6 and TRBJ2-6, is DAGVTQSPTHLIKTRGQQVTLRCSPKSGHDTVSWYQQALGQGPQFIFQYYEEEERQRGNFPDRFSGHQFPNYSSELNVNALLLGDSALYLCASSFPLTGTVSSRANVLTFGAGSRLTVL.

The chain combines TRBV7-8 with TRBJ2-7, with a weak D call TRBD2 (7 bases). The CDR3 is 16 residues long. In germline, CDR1 is SGHVS, CDR2 FQNEAQ. Trimming cost V 2 bases and J 4 bases, with 18 bases left between them. CDR3 amino acids: CASSLIGGASEYEQYF. As DNA, the CDR3 is TGTGCCAGCAGCTTAATAGGGGGGGCTTCCGAGTACGAGCAGTACTTC.

The rearrangement links TRBV5-1 to TRBJ2-7; possibly TRBD2 for D (5 bases). The length of the CDR3 is 14 residues. Germline CDR1 reads SGHRS; CDR2 reads YFSETQ. V gave up 0 bases and J gave up 3 bases, with 10 bases separating them. The CDR3 DNA reads TGCGCCAGCAGCTTGGTGTCTAGCTACTACGAGCAGTACTTC. It codes for CASSLVSSYYEQYF. The whole variable domain, filled in from reference TRBV5-1 and TRBJ2-7, reads KAGVTQTPRYLIKTRGQQVTLSCSPISGHRSVSWYQQTPGQGLQFLFEYFSETQRNKGNFPGRFSGRQFSNSRSEMNVSTLELGDSALYLCASSLVSSYYEQYFGPGTRLTVT.

This clonotype has just a few counts. The gene calls are TRBV15 and TRBJ1-2; TRBD1 might be the D (5 bases). The CDR3 is made up of 17 amino acids. Germline V gene lookup returns CDR1 LNHNV and CDR2 YYDKDF (reference sequence). V was clipped by 3 bases and J by 4 bases, with 21 bases between them. CDR3 amino acids: CATSSRDARTSSYGYTF. The CDR3 nucleotides are TGTGCCACCAGCAGTCGGGACGCAAGAACCTCTTCCTATGGCTACACCTTC.

The V call is TRBV5-1, the J call TRBJ2-1; D is ambiguous. Between the trimmed V and J ends, which lost 2 bases and 8 bases, there was a span of 5 bases. The CDR3 runs 11 residues. Germline CDR1 is SGHRS and CDR2 is YFSETQ. The CDR3: CASSFLDEQFF. CDR3 coding DNA: TGCGCCAGCAGCTTCCTGGATGAGCAGTTCTTC.